This TCR beta chain derives from a study of T-cell memory formation after mild COVID-19. Whole-study context: Largely, the TCR clusters proved donor specific. The study, taken as a whole, reports: A second wave expanding day 15 to 37 was CD4+-biased; contracting clones were balanced.

TCR alpha and TCR beta cDNA libraries carrying sample barcodes and UMIs came from 5'RACE with constant-segment primers. Using its own MiXCR run on the 5' RACE reads, TCRdb lists one record per CDR3 protein. The sample includes more than 110,000 distinct CDR3 sequences, 11% to 15% of them seen just once. A note on this clonotype: The antigen is unknown.

Sample: PBMCs or a T cell subset sorted from them (not recorded which). This receptor was identified in an adult woman who had mild COVID-19 (a few samples of this study predate the infection). Cell type and time point are not known.

The CDR3 sequence: CASSVVSLASGSTDTQYF. As DNA, the CDR3 is TGTGCCAGCAGCGTAGTCTCCCTGGCTAGCGGTAGCACAGATACGCAGTATTTT. The rearrangement links TRBV9 to TRBJ2-3; 7 nucleotides agree with TRBD2. V gave up 0 bases and J gave up 0 bases; unmatched junction bases: 10. This CDR3 spans 18 amino acids. Germline assignment: CDR1 SGDLS and CDR2 YYNGEE.